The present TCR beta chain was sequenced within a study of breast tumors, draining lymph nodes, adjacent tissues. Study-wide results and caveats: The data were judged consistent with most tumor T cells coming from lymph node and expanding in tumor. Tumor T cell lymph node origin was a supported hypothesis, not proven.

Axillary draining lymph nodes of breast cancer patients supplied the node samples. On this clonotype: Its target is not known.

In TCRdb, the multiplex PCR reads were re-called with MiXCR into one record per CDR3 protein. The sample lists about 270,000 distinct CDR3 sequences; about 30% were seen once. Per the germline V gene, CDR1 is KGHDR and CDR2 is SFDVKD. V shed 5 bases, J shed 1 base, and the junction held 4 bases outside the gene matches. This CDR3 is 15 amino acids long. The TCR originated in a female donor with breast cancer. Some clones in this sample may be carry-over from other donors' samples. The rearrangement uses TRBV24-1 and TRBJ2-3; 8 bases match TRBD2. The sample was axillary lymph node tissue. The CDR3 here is CATSGTGGGTDTQYF. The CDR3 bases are TGTGCCACCAGTGGGACGGGAGGGGGCACAGATACGCAGTATTTT.